Sequencing of this T cell receptor (beta chain) was carried out in a study of early T cells in non-severe SARS-CoV-2 infection. V shed 5 bases, J shed 4 bases, and the junction held 5 bases outside the gene matches. CDR3 size: 14 residues. The germline V gene has CDR1 DFQATT and CDR2 SNEGSKA (reference sequence). Findings and caveats of the study: Comparison of clonotypes with VDJdb favored anti-spike CD8 responses while missing private and CD4 specificities.

Remarks on this clonotype: Its antigen remains unidentified.

Each CDR3 protein is one row after TCRdb ran MiXCR on the 5' RACE reads. The sample includes tens of thousands of distinct CDR3 sequences, 16% of them seen just once. The sequence derives from an adult who was a healthcare worker with PCR-confirmed SARS-CoV-2 infection or an uninfected control (not recorded which). The J gene is TRBJ2-3, the V gene TRBV20-1; 11 bases map to TRBD2. Here the sequenced sample was whole blood, taken at baseline. This CDR3 is CSAGLSGRADTQYF. CDR3 nucleotides: TGCAGTGCTGGGCTTAGCGGGAGGGCAGATACGCAGTATTTT.